This is a list of T cell receptor beta chains from one sample in a study of T cell responses to AZD1222 COVID-19 vaccine. Some clones are missing from TCRdb's copy, which holds only in-frame ones; the method was immunoSEQ multiplex PCR. The sample holds roughly 190,000 clones, more than 90% seen once. The sample in question was peripheral blood, obtained 28 days after the second dose of the MenACWY control vaccine. The receptors were gathered from an adult who received the MenACWY meningococcal vaccine as a control. CDR3s leave out the opening cysteine and the closing phenylalanine or tryptophan. Each record gives: V gene, J gene, CDR3 protein.

TRBV7-9	TRBJ1-1	ASSLASRAMNTEAF
TRBV7-3	TRBJ1-3	ASSLGGRGTGNTIY
TRBV28	TRBJ2-5	ASGELQETQY
TRBV30	TRBJ1-2	AWSIRNRGGRGYYGYT
TRBV27	TRBJ1-5	ASSPGTGGTQPQH
TRBV7-9	TRBJ1-1	ASSAETGAEDTEAF
TRBV6-5	TRBJ2-5	ASSYSGGAGETQY
TRBV27	TRBJ1-2	ASSLSARGQSGYT
TRBV5-6	TRBJ1-6	ASSLVPERGSPLH
TRBV4-1	TRBJ2-3	ASSQDGETGGRTDTQY
TRBV9	TRBJ2-1	ASSGTINEQF
TRBV9	TRBJ1-1	ASSASSDRVAF
TRBV6-4	TRBJ1-2	ASSDSNRGGPYGYT
TRBV25-1	TRBJ1-2	ASSGGIYGYT
TRBV9	TRBJ1-2	ASSVGVEGMLGGYT
TRBV7-2	TRBJ2-7	ASSSTRTDSYEQY
TRBV2	TRBJ2-1	ASRAGGGVIEQF
TRBV7-9	TRBJ1-2	ASSLAGGRGNDGYT
TRBV19	TRBJ2-7	ASSRTSGYEQY
TRBV19	TRBJ2-2	ASSIGANTGELF
TRBV7-3	TRBJ2-2	ASSLTGRPGELF
TRBV27	TRBJ2-5	ASSLGRQETQY
TRBV7-2	TRBJ1-2	ASSFTTPHGYT
TRBV5-8	TRBJ1-4	ASSLVEKLF
TRBV28	TRBJ1-5	ASRRGDRGDQPQH
TRBV7-9	TRBJ2-7	ASSPLGGDYYEQY
TRBV27	TRBJ1-2	ASSLGSSVDYGYT
TRBV25-1	TRBJ1-3	ASSERWGLSGNTIY
TRBV18	TRBJ1-6	ASSPLQSAAYNSPLH
TRBV11-2	TRBJ1-1	ASSLDWGGGMEAF
TRBV7-2	TRBJ1-1	ASSLGGGFTEAF
TRBV6-5	TRBJ2-1	ASSYSGGRGLNEQF
TRBV27	TRBJ2-3	ASSLSARTSGRTDTQY
TRBV30	TRBJ2-3	AWSVTGGTDTQY
TRBV27	TRBJ2-3	ASQVRERLDTQY
TRBV28	TRBJ1-1	ASSSRSPAF
TRBV28	TRBJ1-5	ASSSYRGQGNQPQH
TRBV6-2/TRBV6-3	TRBJ2-1	ASSDPGYNEQF
TRBV2	TRBJ1-2	ASSEWMGGYT
TRBV15	TRBJ1-2	ATSSSNGYT